This T cell receptor (beta chain) came from a study of CD4 T cells in relation to SARS-CoV-2 and coronaviruses. A note on this clone: Its target is not known.

The CDR3 consists of 13 residues. Germline V lookup: CDR1 SNHLY, CDR2 FYNNEI. Trimming took off 1 base at V and 5 bases at J, with 8 bases between the two ends. Unexposed donor CD4+ T cells date from about 2011-2018, before the COVID-19 pandemic. The cells were cultured for about 10 days before CD4+ T cells were isolated. Testing used SARS-CoV-2 S/N and four cold-coronavirus spikes on unexposed-donor CD4+ T cells, cells permitting. Repertoires were generated with immunoSEQ multiplex PCR, while TCRdb's copy carries only in-frame clones and drops some. Of almost 20,000 clones listed, approximately 70% are singletons.

This chain joins TRBV2 and TRBJ1-1; D is ambiguous. Sequencing was done on a sample of CD4+ T cells from PBMCs, cultured in vitro. The clonotype originates from a human donor in good health. This CDR3 is CASSEGRETEAFF. The CDR3 DNA reads as TGTGCCAGCAGTGAAGGCCGAGAGACTGAAGCTTTCTTT.